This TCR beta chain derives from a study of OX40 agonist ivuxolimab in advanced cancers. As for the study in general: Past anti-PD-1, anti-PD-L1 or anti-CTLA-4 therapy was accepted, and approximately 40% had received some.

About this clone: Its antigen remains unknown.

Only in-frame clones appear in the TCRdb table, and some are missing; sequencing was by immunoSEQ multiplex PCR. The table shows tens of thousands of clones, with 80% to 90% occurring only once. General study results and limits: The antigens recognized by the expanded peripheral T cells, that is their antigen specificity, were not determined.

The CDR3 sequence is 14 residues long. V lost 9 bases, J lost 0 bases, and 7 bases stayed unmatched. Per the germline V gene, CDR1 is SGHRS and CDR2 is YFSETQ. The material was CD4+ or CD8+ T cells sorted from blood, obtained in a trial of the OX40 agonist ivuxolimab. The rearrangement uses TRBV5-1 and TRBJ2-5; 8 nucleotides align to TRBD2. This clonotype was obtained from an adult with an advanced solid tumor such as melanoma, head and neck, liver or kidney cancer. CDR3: CANPLAVYQETQYF. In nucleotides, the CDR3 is TGCGCCAACCCACTAGCGGTTTACCAAGAGACCCAGTACTTC.